These T cell receptor beta chains were read from a single sample in a study of blood T cell repertoires in COVID-19. Clones were sequenced by immunoSEQ multiplex PCR, and TCRdb holds only the in-frame ones, with some missing. Here the sample spans about 330,000 clones, 85% being singletons. Sequencing was performed on peripheral blood. Receptors were obtained from a human donor in a cohort sampled during active COVID-19. CDR3s leave out the opening cysteine and the closing phenylalanine or tryptophan.

v_call	j_call	cdr3_aa
TRBV14	TRBJ1-2	ASSHSYGYT
TRBV5-6	TRBJ1-5	ASSLKGARQPQH
TRBV27	TRBJ2-7	ASSFHYEQY
TRBV10-3	TRBJ1-1	AISERGATEAF
TRBV7-9	TRBJ1-2	ASSWTGEAT
TRBV12-3/TRBV12-4	TRBJ2-1	ASSHKNEQF
TRBV6-5	TRBJ1-1	ASSQRGGEAF
TRBV7-3	TRBJ1-1	ASSILDRGSSTEAF
TRBV12-3/TRBV12-4	TRBJ1-2	ASSVRSVYGYT
TRBV6-5	TRBJ2-3	ASTRGRAQY
TRBV6-5	TRBJ1-2	ASRDRTVWAYGYT
TRBV14	TRBJ2-1	ASSQQGALF
TRBV12-5	TRBJ1-1	ASGPWTGSLNTEAF
TRBV18	TRBJ1-1	ASSPSQEVYTEAF
TRBV6-5	TRBJ1-3	ASSHRGTGNTIY
TRBV4-1	TRBJ2-3	ASSYLTGQEADTQY
TRBV25-1	TRBJ1-3	ASSDRVNTIY
TRBV6-5	TRBJ2-7	ASSSLSGYEQY
TRBV24-1	TRBJ2-3	ATSDTASSNTQY
TRBV18	TRBJ1-2	ASSAGQGEGYGYT
TRBV6-5	TRBJ2-7	ASSYADHREGYEQY
TRBV7-9	TRBJ1-3	ASSRRDTSGNTIY
TRBV19	TRBJ1-5	ASSVSRANQPQH
TRBV11-2	TRBJ2-3	ASSLVTSGPTDTQY
TRBV18	TRBJ1-1	ASSRGTGGTTEAF
TRBV5-1	TRBJ2-7	ASSLTRQSSYEQY
TRBV5-8	TRBJ1-1	ASSRGTEAF
TRBV19	TRBJ1-1	ASSIAGGNTEAF
TRBV6-1	TRBJ2-7	ASSDPGYEQY
TRBV30	TRBJ2-7	AWSQDSSYEQY
TRBV7-9	TRBJ2-7	ASSLVSGSYEQY
TRBV27	TRBJ2-4	ASSPPPLRAKNIQY
TRBV5-1	TRBJ1-2	ASSYSSEGRGYT
TRBV18	TRBJ1-2	ASSPGAQRDYGYT
TRBV2	TRBJ2-2	ASRVVPGELF
TRBV18	TRBJ2-5	ASSPNSGEQETQY
TRBV5-4	TRBJ2-2	ASTAVNTGELF
TRBV6-5	TRBJ2-2	ASSYSGRGRIGELF
TRBV4-2	TRBJ1-1	ASSQDRGLLNTEAF
TRBV12-3/TRBV12-4	TRBJ1-1	ASSFRVGTEAF
TRBV25-1	TRBJ1-6	ASSGVGGSSYNSPLH
TRBV24-1	TRBJ2-1	ATSDPLYSYNEQF
TRBV2	TRBJ2-3	ASTSTDTQY
TRBV20-1	TRBJ1-2	SADREYGYT